The 19 T cell receptor beta chains below were found in one sample sequenced in a study of T cells after yellow fever vaccination. TCRdb re-analysed the 5' RACE reads in MiXCR, keeping a single row per CDR3 protein. The data show some 600,000 distinct CDR3 sequences, around 16% seen once. The sample was PBMCs, taken about 5 days after the first yellow fever vaccination. The receptors originated from a man aged 18 to 29 who received the YFV17D yellow fever vaccine.

The CDR3 loop is CASSPPQGFETQYF. The CDR3 nucleotides read TGTGCCAGCAGCCCACCACAGGGATTTGAGACCCAGTACTTC. The chain is built from TRBV7-2 and TRBJ2-5; D possibly corresponds to TRBD1 (6 bases). The CDR3 extends over 14 amino acids. The V gene's germline CDR1 is SGHTA and CDR2 FQGNSA. Trimming left V 5 bases short and J 5 bases short, with 15 bases between.

Only a few counts were recorded for this clonotype. The chain couples TRBV4-3 to TRBJ1-2, with D unresolved. V lost 0 bases and J 5 bases, leaving 13 bases between the germline ends. The CDR3 totals 15 residues. Germline assignment: CDR1 LGHNA and CDR2 YSLEER. The CDR3 region has the DNA TGCGCCAGCAGCCAAGATGGGAGGGCGGCGTATGGCTACACCTTC. Amino acids: CASSQDGRAAYGYTF.

A few counts support this clonotype. The V gene is TRBV10-3, the J gene TRBJ2-7; the match to TRBD2 covers 10 bases. CDR3 length: 14 amino acids. CDR1 is ENHRY and CDR2 is SYGVKD in the germline V gene. With V trimmed by 6 bases and J by 5 bases, 7 bases remained unmatched. CDR3 sequence (DNA): TGTGCCATCAGCGCCACCGGGACTAGCGACGAGCAGTACTTC. Its translation: CAISATGTSDEQYF.

V is TRBV4-1 and J is TRBJ2-1; perhaps D is TRBD1 or TRBD2 (7 bases each). CDR1 is MGHRA, CDR2 YSYEKL, per germline. V was cut by 3 bases and J by 9 bases, with 15 bases left in between. The CDR3 covers 14 residues. This chain's CDR3 is CASSHPGGGGEQFF. The CDR3, as DNA: TGCGCCAGCAGCCACCCAGGGGGAGGGGGTGAGCAGTTCTTC.

The genes are TRBV6-5 and TRBJ1-4, with D hard to call. V lost 4 bases, J lost 4 bases, and 13 bases lay in between. Germline loops: CDR1 MNHEY, CDR2 SVGAGI. The CDR3 has 15 residues. The CDR3 DNA is TGTGCCAGCAGTTTATTAAGGACCGATAATGAAAAACTGTTTTTT. This gives the protein CASSLLRTDNEKLFF.

The rearrangement uses TRBV4-2 and TRBJ2-3; 12 nucleotides line up with TRBD2. There are 17 residues in the CDR3. Germline V CDR1 and CDR2: LGHNA, YNFKEQ. V shed 0 bases, J shed 7 bases, and the junction held 8 bases outside the gene matches. The CDR3 here is CASSQEGLAGSPYTQYF. The CDR3 DNA is TGTGCCAGCAGCCAAGAGGGACTAGCGGGCTCTCCGTATACGCAGTATTTT.

The J gene is TRBJ2-2, the V gene TRBV11-2; tentative D call: TRBD1 (5 bases). V shed 5 bases and J shed 3 bases, with 25 bases lying between them. CDR3 length equals 19 residues. Germline V gives CDR1 SGHAT, CDR2 FQNNGV. The CDR3 loop reads CASSPFRASVIGYTGELFF. The CDR3 nucleotides read TGTGCCAGCAGCCCATTCAGGGCTTCTGTAATTGGGTACACCGGGGAGCTGTTTTTT.

This clonotype was counted between two and nine times. J is TRBJ1-6 and V is TRBV12-3 or TRBV12-4; D remains ambiguous. The length of the CDR3 is 14 residues. Trimming pared 3 bases from V and 6 bases from J, leaving 9 bases between. The CDR3 bases are TGTGCCAGCAGTTTGGTACAGCTTAATTCACCCCTCCACTTT. Its protein is CASSLVQLNSPLHF.

This clonotype was picked up a small number of times. The chain is built from TRBV2 and TRBJ2-7, with a tentative D call TRBD2 (8 bases). Germline V lookup: CDR1 SNHLY, CDR2 FYNNEI. CDR3 length equals 14 residues. The CDR3 spells CASAREGTVGLGDV. The DNA for the CDR3 is TGTGCCAGCGCACGGGAGGGGACAGTGGGCCTAGGAGACGTC.

The sample holds a few counts of this clonotype. The J gene is TRBJ2-7, the V gene TRBV4-1, with D perhaps TRBD1 or TRBD2 (5 bases each). The germline V gene encodes CDR1 MGHRA and CDR2 YSYEKL. With 3 bases removed from V and 2 bases from J, the gap between germline ends came to 11 bases. The CDR3 spans 14 residues. The CDR3 region is CASSQGESAYEQYF. CDR3 coding DNA: TGCGCCAGCAGCCAGGGGGAGTCCGCCTACGAGCAGTACTTC.

This clonotype was detected only a few times. The rearrangement uses TRBV30 and TRBJ1-6; D remains ambiguous. With 2 bases removed from V and 8 bases from J, the gap between germline ends came to 16 bases. Germline assignment: CDR1 GTSNPN and CDR2 SVGIG (reference sequence). The length of the CDR3 is 15 residues. CDR3 amino acids: CAWSLSGVMYSPLHF. The DNA of the CDR3 is TGTGCCTGGAGTCTCTCCGGGGTTATGTATTCACCCCTCCACTTT.

This clonotype was seen a handful of times. The rearrangement uses TRBV5-1 and TRBJ1-1; weak D call: TRBD1 (6 bases). Germline lookup yields CDR1 SGHRS and CDR2 YFSETQ. This CDR3 contains 16 residues. Trimming removed 0 bases at V and 2 bases at J, with 14 bases between. The CDR3 region has the DNA TGCGCCAGCAGCTTGGAGTTAACCGGGGGCAACACTGAAGCTTTCTTT. The encoded protein is CASSLELTGGNTEAFF.

V and J are TRBV29-1 and TRBJ1-1, with D maybe TRBD1 (5 bases). The CDR3 sequence is 10 residues long. CDR1 is SQVTM, CDR2 ANQGSEA, per germline. Trimming shortened V by 7 bases and J by 8 bases, and 11 bases separated the two germline ends. The CDR3 reads CSGYGAEAFF. In nucleotides, the CDR3 is TGCAGCGGGTATGGGGCGGAAGCTTTCTTT.

This clonotype was recorded a few times. The rearrangement links TRBV6-5 to TRBJ2-6; possible D gene TRBD2, 5 bases. The V end lost 2 bases, the J end lost 0 bases, and 5 bases lay between the germline ends. The CDR3 sequence is 15 residues long. Looked up from germline, CDR1 is MNHEY and CDR2 is SVGAGI. The CDR3 region has the DNA TGTGCCAGCAGTTACCGGGACTCTGGGGCCAACGTCCTGACTTTC. Translating it yields CASSYRDSGANVLTF.

This clonotype has just a few counts. The V and J genes are TRBV5-1 and TRBJ2-7, with 7 positions matching TRBD1. CDR3 length: 15 amino acids. From germline, CDR1 is SGHRS and CDR2 YFSETQ. V shed 3 bases and J 1 base; nucleotides not matched to a gene: 7. The CDR3 DNA reads as TGCGCCAGCAGCTACGACAGGGCTGGATCCTACGAGCAGTACTTC. Encoded protein: CASSYDRAGSYEQYF. Drawing the rest from reference TRBV5-1 and TRBJ2-7, the complete variable domain is KAGVTQTPRYLIKTRGQQVTLSCSPISGHRSVSWYQQTPGQGLQFLFEYFSETQRNKGNFPGRFSGRQFSNSRSEMNVSTLELGDSALYLCASSYDRAGSYEQYFGPGTRLTVT.

The chain has TRBV28 and TRBJ2-3; 9 bases match TRBD1. Germline lookup yields CDR1 MDHEN and CDR2 SYDVKM. Trimming at V came to 5 bases and at J to 4 bases, leaving 16 bases not matched to a gene. The CDR3 spans 18 residues. This chain's CDR3 is CASSPIQPRTGVPDTQYF. The CDR3 DNA is TGTGCCAGCAGTCCAATACAACCTCGGACAGGGGTTCCAGATACGCAGTATTTT.

The chain recombines TRBV9 with TRBJ2-1; possible D gene TRBD2, 5 bases. The V end was cut by 1 base, the J end by 0 bases, with 11 bases between. Germline lookup yields CDR1 SGDLS and CDR2 YYNGEE. The CDR3 spans 16 residues. CDR3 sequence reads: CASSVQAVSSYNEQFF. The CDR3 DNA sequence: TGTGCCAGCAGCGTACAAGCGGTGAGCTCCTACAATGAGCAGTTCTTC.

A remark on this clonotype: A read error may explain this, as a much larger clone is one base away. The chain employs TRBV6-5 and TRBJ1-6; D is unclear. Between the trimmed V and J ends, which lost 2 bases and 7 bases, there was a span of 3 bases. Germline-derived CDR1 and CDR2 are MNHEY and SVGAGI. The CDR3 is 12 residues long. CDR3 nucleotide sequence: TGTGCCAGCAGTTACGCCAATTCACCCCTCCACTTT. Its protein is CASSYANSPLHF.

This rearrangement joins TRBV6-1 to TRBJ2-3; TRBD2 matches at 11 bases. V shed 5 bases and J 5 bases; nucleotides not matched to a gene: 3. This CDR3 has 14 residues. Germline V gene data show CDR1 as MNHNS and CDR2 as SASEGT. The CDR3 sequence is CASSIAGGEDTQYF. The CDR3 nucleotides read TGTGCCAGCAGTATAGCGGGGGGGGAAGATACGCAGTATTTT.